The clone carrying this T cell receptor (beta chain) was recorded once. The entry originates in a study of blood T cell repertoires in COVID-19. Sequenced by immunoSEQ multiplex PCR; TCRdb stores in-frame clones only, minus some. The sample holds about 320,000 clones, 80% to 90% seen once. V was shortened by 0 bases and J by 7 bases, with 4 bases between the two germline ends. Germline V gene data show CDR1 as LGHDT and CDR2 as YNNKEL (reference sequence). CDR3 length: 13 amino acids. The chain uses TRBV3-1 (or the pseudogene TRBV3-2) and TRBJ1-6; D gene unclear. The receptor's source is a man under 40 who had recovered from COVID-19. The sequencing sample was made of PBMCs or T cells enriched from blood (not recorded which). The CDR3: CASSQDTNSPLHF. The CDR3 nucleotides are TGTGCCAGCAGCCAAGATACAAATTCACCCCTCCACTTT.